The T cell receptor beta chain described here comes from a study of blood T cell repertoires in COVID-19. In the study overall: The samples span acute and convalescent COVID-19 from the United States, Italy and Spain. PBMCs, B-cell-depleted T cells, or T cells provided the cDNA or gDNA that made up the material.

The CDR3 is made up of 18 amino acids. In germline, CDR1 is SGHRS, CDR2 YFSETQ. Unmatched junction bases numbered 15, after V lost 6 bases and J lost 3 bases. Original processing notes: Cell counts per sample came from amplifying reference gene primers. Libraries were prepared by immunoSEQ multiplex PCR; TCRdb keeps only in-frame clonotypes and omits some of them. That table supplies the V and J calls and clone size; D and trimming were determined from the DNA. The top ten clones hold about 1% of a sample with some 49,000 clones, just over 90% of them seen once. Seattle patients were enrolled during active infection and followed longitudinally.

The sample was peripheral blood. The receptor comes from a man between 60 and 75 years old with COVID-19, enrolled during active disease. This chain uses TRBV5-1 with TRBJ2-2, with 9 bases lining up with TRBD2. CDR3 loop: CASTTQPPGGGDTGELFF. In DNA form, the CDR3 reads TGCGCCAGCACTACTCAACCCCCGGGCGGGGGGGACACCGGGGAGCTGTTTTTT.